The 5 T cell receptor beta chains listed next were all sequenced from one sample in a study of blood T cell repertoires in COVID-19. Produced via immunoSEQ multiplex PCR; TCRdb's table is partial and in-frame only. The sample carries about 370,000 clones, around 89% recorded once. Sequenced: PBMCs or T cells enriched from blood (not recorded which). These receptors originate from a man aged 18 to 29 who had recovered from COVID-19.

This clone has just one count. The chain is built from TRBV13 and TRBJ1-2; D may be TRBD1 (5 bases). V was pared by 7 bases and J by 4 bases, with 19 bases between. In germline, CDR1 is PRHDT, CDR2 FYEKMQ (reference sequence). The CDR3 contains 15 residues. The CDR3 DNA reads as TGTGCCAGCAAGGGCGCGGGACCTTTGTTCTATGGCTACACCTTC. It yields the protein CASKGAGPLFYGYTF.

This rearrangement joins TRBV6-5 to TRBJ2-1; 10 bases are a match to TRBD1. V trimming: 5 bases; J trimming: 9 bases; junction bases outside the gene matches: 4. Germline values: CDR1 MNHEY, CDR2 SVGAGI. The CDR3 has 13 residues. CDR3 region: CASSRDRGAEQFF. DNA for the CDR3: TGTGCCAGCAGTAGGGACAGGGGTGCTGAGCAGTTCTTC.

V usage is TRBV19 and J usage is TRBJ2-7; weak D call: TRBD1 (6 bases). Trimming took 4 bases from V and 0 from J, leaving 13 bases between them. The CDR3 spans 15 residues. Germline V gene data show CDR1 as LNHDA and CDR2 as SQIVND (reference sequence). CDR3 in amino acids: CASSTLQGGSYEQYF. The DNA for the CDR3 is TGTGCCAGTAGTACTCTCCAAGGGGGCTCCTACGAGCAGTACTTC.

The gene calls are TRBV5-6 and TRBJ2-1, with TRBD2 matching over 12 bases. Germline V gene sequence: CDR1 SGHDT, CDR2 YYEEEE. This CDR3 is 14 amino acids long. Unmatched junction bases numbered 6, after V lost 5 bases and J lost 9 bases. The CDR3 bases are TGTGCCAGCAGATCGCTAGCGGGGGGGCTTGAGCAGTTCTTC. Protein sequence: CASRSLAGGLEQFF.

The chain recombines TRBV6-5 with TRBJ1-1; TRBD1 is a possible D gene (6 bases). This CDR3 contains 15 residues. The V end lost 6 bases, the J end lost 1 base, and 15 bases lay between the germline ends. Germline V lookup: CDR1 MNHEY, CDR2 SVGAGI. The DNA for the CDR3 is TGTGCCAGCAGGAAGGAGACGGGACAGAACACTGAAGCTTTCTTT. This gives the protein CASRKETGQNTEAFF.